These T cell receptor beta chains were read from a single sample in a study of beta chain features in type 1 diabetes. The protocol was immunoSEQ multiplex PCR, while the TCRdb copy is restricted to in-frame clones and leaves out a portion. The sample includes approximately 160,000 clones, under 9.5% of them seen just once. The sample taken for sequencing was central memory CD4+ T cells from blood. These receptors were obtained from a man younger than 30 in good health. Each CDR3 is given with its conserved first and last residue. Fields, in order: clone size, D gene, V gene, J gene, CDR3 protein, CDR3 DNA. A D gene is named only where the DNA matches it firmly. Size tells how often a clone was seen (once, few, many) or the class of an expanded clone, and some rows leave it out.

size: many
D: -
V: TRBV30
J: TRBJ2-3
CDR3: CAWSERSTDTQYF
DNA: TGTGCCTGGAGCGAGCGGAGCACAGATACGCAGTATTTT

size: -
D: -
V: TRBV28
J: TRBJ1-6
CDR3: CASSSRQTPSYNSPLHF
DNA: TGTGCCAGCAGTTCCCGACAGACACCATCCTATAATTCACCCCTCCACTTT

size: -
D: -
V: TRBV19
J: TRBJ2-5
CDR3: CASSSNRETQYF
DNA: TGTGCCAGTAGTTCAAACAGGGAGACCCAGTACTTC

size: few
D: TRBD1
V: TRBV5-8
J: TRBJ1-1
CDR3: CASNRGRGMNTEAFF
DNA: TGTGCCAGCAACCGAGGCAGGGGGATGAACACTGAAGCTTTCTTT

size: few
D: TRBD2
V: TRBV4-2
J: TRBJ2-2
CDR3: CASSPGLADYTGELFF
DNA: TGTGCCAGCAGCCCGGGACTAGCGGACTACACCGGGGAGCTGTTTTTT

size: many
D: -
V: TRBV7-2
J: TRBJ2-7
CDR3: CASSRGRYEQYF
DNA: TGTGCCAGCAGCCGAGGGCGATACGAGCAGTACTTC

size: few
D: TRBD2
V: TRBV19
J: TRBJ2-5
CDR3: CASSSPLAGPQETQYF
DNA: TGTGCCAGTAGTTCCCCGCTAGCGGGGCCCCAAGAGACCCAGTACTTC

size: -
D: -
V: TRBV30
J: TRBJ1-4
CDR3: CAWRGASAEKLFF
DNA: TGTGCCTGGAGAGGGGCGTCGGCTGAAAAACTGTTTTTT

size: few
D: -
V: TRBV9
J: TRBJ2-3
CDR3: CASSGVGTDTQYF
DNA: TGTGCCAGCAGCGGAGTGGGCACAGATACGCAGTATTTT

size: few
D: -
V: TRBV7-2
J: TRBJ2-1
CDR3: CASSLGAGLSYNEQFF
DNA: TGTGCCAGCAGCTTAGGGGCGGGCCTCTCCTACAATGAGCAGTTCTTC

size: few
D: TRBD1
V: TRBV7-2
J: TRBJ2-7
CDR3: CASSYGTGGREQYF
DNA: TGTGCCAGCAGCTATGGGACAGGGGGGCGCGAGCAGTACTTC

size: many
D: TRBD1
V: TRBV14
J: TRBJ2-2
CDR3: CASSRQGLTGELFF
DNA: TGTGCCAGCAGCCGACAGGGATTGACCGGGGAGCTGTTTTTT

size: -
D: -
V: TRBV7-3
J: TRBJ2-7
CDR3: CASSFQQVGVGDEQYF
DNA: TGTGCCAGCAGCTTCCAGCAGGTCGGGGTCGGTGACGAGCAGTACTTC

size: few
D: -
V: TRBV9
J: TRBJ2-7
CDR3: CASSVDGDNYEQYF
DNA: TGTGCCAGCAGCGTAGACGGGGACAACTACGAGCAGTACTTC